Listed here are 14 T cell receptor beta chains from one sample, sequenced in a study of identical twins. A single record per CDR3 protein comes from TCRdb applying MiXCR to the 5' RACE reads. The sample has more than 400,000 distinct CDR3 sequences, approximately 16% seen once. These data are also associated with another study on yellow fever vaccine responses in identical twins.

The sequenced sample was CD4+ T cells sorted from blood. These receptor sequences come from a young woman in good health.

The V and J genes are TRBV6-1 and TRBJ2-2; D possibly matches TRBD1 or TRBD2 (5 bases each). The germline V and J ends were trimmed by 6 bases and 4 bases, with 12 bases remaining between them. The CDR3 extends over 14 amino acids. Germline V gives CDR1 MNHNS, CDR2 SASEGT. The CDR3 loop is CASSPGPTTGELFF. As DNA, the CDR3 is TGTGCCAGCAGCCCGGGACCGACCACCGGGGAGCTGTTTTTT.

Only a few counts were recorded for this clonotype. This sequence joins TRBV6-1 and TRBJ1-5; 8 positions match TRBD1. Trimming removed 8 bases from V and 2 bases from J; junction bases left unmatched: 8. CDR1 and CDR2 (germline): MNHNS, SASEGT. This CDR3 comprises 15 residues. CDR3 DNA: TGTGCCAGCTCTAAGGACAGGGCGGGCAATCAGCCCCAGCATTTT. Its protein is CASSKDRAGNQPQHF.

The chain uses TRBV7-8 and TRBJ1-6, with D perhaps TRBD1 (5 bases). The CDR3 sequence is 14 residues long. Trimming shortened V by 5 bases and J by 7 bases, and 12 bases separated the two germline ends. Germline V CDR1 and CDR2: SGHVS, FQNEAQ. In nucleotides, the CDR3 is TGTGCCAGCAGCGTAAGGGACCCAAATTCACCCCTCCACTTT. Its translation: CASSVRDPNSPLHF.

The chain uses TRBV18 and TRBJ2-5; no reliable D call. V was trimmed by 8 bases and J by 1 base, leaving 11 bases between them. The CDR3 consists of 13 residues. Per the germline V gene, CDR1 is KGHSH and CDR2 is LQKENI. The CDR3 bases are TGTGCCAGCCTCCTCTCACCCCAAGAGACCCAGTACTTC. The encoded protein is CASLLSPQETQYF.

V is TRBV5-5 and J is TRBJ2-7; no reliable D call. The germline V gene encodes CDR1 SGHKS and CDR2 YYEKEE (reference sequence). V lost 5 bases and J lost 3, with 12 bases in between. This CDR3 spans 13 amino acids. CDR3 DNA sequence: TGTGCCAGCAGGAGCAGTTTTCTCTACGAGCAGTACTTC. As protein: CASRSSFLYEQYF. Variable domain in full (rest from reference TRBV5-5 and TRBJ2-7): DAGVTQSPTHLIKTRGQQVTLRCSPISGHKSVSWYQQVLGQGPQFIFQYYEKEERGRGNFPDRFSARQFPNYSSELNVNALLLGDSALYLCASRSSFLYEQYFGPGTRLTVT.

V usage is TRBV10-3 and J usage is TRBJ2-2; D gene unclear. This CDR3 has 13 amino acids. From germline, CDR1 is ENHRY and CDR2 SYGVKD. Trimming took off 6 bases at V and 4 bases at J, with 9 bases between the two ends. CDR3 in DNA: TGTGCCATCAGCCCGGATCCCACCGGGGAGCTGTTTTTT. Its protein is CAISPDPTGELFF.

The V and J genes are TRBV5-6 and TRBJ2-7; 10 bases agree with TRBD2. CDR1 is SGHDT, CDR2 YYEEEE, per germline. J gave up 5 bases and V 6 bases, and 23 bases lay outside the gene matches. The CDR3 has 19 residues. The chain's CDR3 is CASNRKGFEAGGTKNEQYF. DNA of the CDR3: TGTGCCAGCAACCGTAAGGGGTTCGAAGCGGGAGGGACAAAGAACGAGCAGTACTTC.

The table lists this clonotype with a count of one. The chain joins TRBV24-1 to TRBJ2-3; D perhaps matches TRBD2 (5 bases). The CDR3 extends over 14 amino acids. Germline V gene sequence: CDR1 KGHDR, CDR2 SFDVKD. Trimming took 4 bases from V and 2 from J, leaving 9 bases between them. As DNA, the CDR3 is TGTGCCACCAGTGAGGCCCGGGACACAGATACGCAGTATTTT. This codes for CATSEARDTDTQYF.

This clonotype was detected a few times. This chain uses TRBV28 with TRBJ2-5; 8 nucleotides align to TRBD1. This CDR3 spans 13 amino acids. CDR1 and CDR2 (germline): MDHEN, SYDVKM. The V and J ends lost 6 bases and 6 bases, in that order; junction bases with no gene match: 6. Written as DNA, the CDR3 is TGTGCCAGCAGGCAAACAGGGGGTAAGACCCAGTACTTC. It specifies CASRQTGGKTQYF.

The V call is TRBV5-1, the J call TRBJ2-5; TRBD1 matches 9 bases. The germline V gene has CDR1 SGHRS and CDR2 YFSETQ. There are 15 residues in the CDR3. Unmatched junction bases numbered 5, after V lost 0 bases and J lost 5 bases. The CDR3 is CASSLGRDRAETQYF. The CDR3, as DNA: TGCGCCAGCAGCTTGGGGCGGGACAGGGCTGAGACCCAGTACTTC. Using reference TRBV5-1 and TRBJ2-5 for the parts outside the CDR3, the full variable domain is KAGVTQTPRYLIKTRGQQVTLSCSPISGHRSVSWYQQTPGQGLQFLFEYFSETQRNKGNFPGRFSGRQFSNSRSEMNVSTLELGDSALYLCASSLGRDRAETQYFGPGTRLLVL.

The J gene is TRBJ2-1, the V gene TRBV5-5; 9 nucleotides line up with TRBD1. This CDR3 has 18 residues. Germline assignment: CDR1 SGHKS and CDR2 YYEKEE (reference sequence). The junction had 18 bases not matched to a gene; V was cut back by 4 bases and J by 7 bases. Written as DNA, the CDR3 is TGTGCCAGCAGCGCCTACTGGGGACAGGGACCCCCCCGTAATGAGCAGTTCTTC. It codes for CASSAYWGQGPPRNEQFF.

This clonotype was counted a few times. The chain links TRBV7-9 to TRBJ2-7, with a tentative D call TRBD2 (6 bases). With 0 bases removed from V and 5 bases from J, the gap between germline ends came to 8 bases. The CDR3 consists of 13 residues. Per the germline V gene, CDR1 is SEHNR and CDR2 is FQNEAQ (reference sequence). This CDR3 reads CASSLAGGDEQYF. CDR3 bases: TGTGCCAGCAGCTTAGCGGGAGGAGACGAGCAGTACTTC.

This chain joins TRBV5-1 and TRBJ2-1; D is perhaps TRBD1 (6 bases). In germline, CDR1 is SGHRS, CDR2 YFSETQ. The CDR3 has 16 amino acids. Deletions cut 4 bases from V and 0 bases from J, with 14 bases between. The CDR3 DNA is TGCGCCAGCAGCAGAAACAGGGATCTCTCCTACAATGAGCAGTTCTTC. Translation gives CASSRNRDLSYNEQFF.

This clonotype was seen ten or more times. This sequence joins TRBV12-3 or TRBV12-4 and TRBJ2-2, with D possibly being TRBD2 (5 bases). CDR3 length: 13 residues. V was pared by 1 base and J by 7 bases, with 7 bases between. CDR3 residues: CASSLGGNGELFF. In nucleotides, the CDR3 is TGTGCCAGCAGTTTAGGAGGGAACGGGGAGCTGTTTTTT.